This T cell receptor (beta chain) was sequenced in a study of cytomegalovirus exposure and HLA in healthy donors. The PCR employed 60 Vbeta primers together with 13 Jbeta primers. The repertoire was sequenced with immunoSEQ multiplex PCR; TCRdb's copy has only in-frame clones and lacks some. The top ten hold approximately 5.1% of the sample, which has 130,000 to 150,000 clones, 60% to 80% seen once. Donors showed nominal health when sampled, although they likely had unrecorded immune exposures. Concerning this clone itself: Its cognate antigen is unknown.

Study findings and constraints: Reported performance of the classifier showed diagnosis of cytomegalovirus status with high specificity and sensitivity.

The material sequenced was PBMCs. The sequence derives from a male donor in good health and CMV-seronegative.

The CDR3 loop reads CASTRQAEYNEQFF. CDR3 bases: TGTGCCAGCACTCGACAGGCCGAATACAATGAGCAGTTCTTC. The chain combines TRBV6-5 with TRBJ2-1, with a possible D match to TRBD1 (6 bases). CDR1 and CDR2 from the germline V gene are MNHEY and SVGAGI. The CDR3 extends over 14 amino acids. V dropped 7 bases and J dropped 4 bases, with 14 bases sitting between them.